The rows below give T cell receptor beta chains drawn from one sample of a study of blood T cell repertoires in COVID-19. TCRdb keeps only in-frame clones here, not all; method: immunoSEQ multiplex PCR. The sample includes 150,000 to 200,000 clones, 80% to 90% seen only once; the top ten take approximately 14%. Sequenced sample: peripheral blood. The receptors come from an older woman with COVID-19, enrolled during active disease. The CDR3 runs from the conserved cysteine through the conserved F or W. Fields, in order: V gene, J gene, CDR3 protein.

>TRBV9|TRBJ1-3
CASSVIDGNTIYF
>TRBV3-1/TRBV3-2|TRBJ2-5
CASTPAGGQETQYF
>TRBV5-1|TRBJ2-3
CASGQGGNTQYF
>TRBV4-2|TRBJ1-6
CASSKAGEDSPLHF
>TRBV28|TRBJ2-7
CASSSGLAGSYEQYF
>TRBV24-1|TRBJ1-4
CATSDSRQQGKLFF
>TRBV28|TRBJ1-3
CASFHRGSGNTIYF
>TRBV19|TRBJ1-1
CASSIRRATEAFF
>TRBV7-6|TRBJ2-3
CASNTGLETDTQYF
>TRBV10-2|TRBJ1-6
CASSTPGYGVSPLHF
>TRBV28|TRBJ2-7
CASSLAPYEQYF
>TRBV6-8|TRBJ2-1
CASSSTDYDNEQFF
>TRBV2|TRBJ2-5
CASSGTRGETQYF
>TRBV19|TRBJ1-2
CASSVQRQLGGYTF
>TRBV25-1|TRBJ1-4
CASSTGATNEKLFF
>TRBV6-5|TRBJ2-1
CASGRVRSDEQFF
>TRBV21-1|TRBJ2-3
CATTQGQGDTQYF
>TRBV28|TRBJ1-6
CASSYPGQGHSPLHF
>TRBV7-9|TRBJ2-5
CASSWGQGDQETQYF
>TRBV28|TRBJ1-1
CASSTREEAFF
>TRBV6-5|TRBJ1-1
CASGGAGEDTEAFF
>TRBV25-1|TRBJ2-7
CASSEPHWGQGAYEQYF
>TRBV6-6|TRBJ1-2
CASSPFTGGTDSNYGYTF
>TRBV5-1|TRBJ1-1
CASSSRREGTEAFF
>TRBV7-9|TRBJ2-1
CASSFLLAGGHNEQFF
>TRBV5-1|TRBJ1-2
CASSLRETLTNYGYTF
>TRBV18|TRBJ1-2
CASSPTGAYGYTF
>TRBV5-1|TRBJ1-1
CASSLALQGAEAFF
>TRBV2|TRBJ1-1
CASRRRPLTDNTEAFF